Listed below are T cell receptor beta chains from one sample, sequenced in a study of shared clonotypes between healthy human individuals. Assay used: immunoSEQ multiplex PCR; TCRdb lists only in-frame clones, some missing. The data contain millions of clones, 90% to 95% of them singletons. Sequencing was carried out using naive CD4+ T cells sorted from blood. All receptors derive from a young man in good health. The CDR3 runs from the conserved cysteine through the conserved F or W. D genes are given only for firm matches. A row's size may be missing; if present it is once, few, many or a size class.

J: TRBJ1-5
size: NA
V: TRBV18
length: 13
D: NA
CDR3: CASSPDINQPQHF
DNA: TGTGCCAGCTCGCCGGACATTAATCAGCCCCAGCATTTT

J: TRBJ2-7
size: NA
V: TRBV5-6
length: 18
D: NA
CDR3: CASSPTGGAVVRFYEQYF
DNA: TGTGCCAGCAGCCCAACTGGGGGGGCTGTCGTTCGGTTCTACGAGCAGTACTTC

J: TRBJ2-7
size: NA
V: TRBV28
length: 15
D: NA
CDR3: CASSLWQGGVYEQYF
DNA: TGTGCCAGCAGTTTATGGCAGGGTGGGGTGTACGAGCAGTACTTC

J: TRBJ2-5
size: NA
V: TRBV6-1
length: 15
D: TRBD1
CDR3: CASSAHRGQQETQYF
DNA: TGTGCCAGCAGTGCCCACAGGGGGCAGCAAGAGACCCAGTACTTC

J: TRBJ2-4
size: NA
V: TRBV6-5
length: 14
D: NA
CDR3: CASSYSGRRDIQYF
DNA: TGTGCCAGCAGTTACTCAGGACGCCGGGACATTCAGTACTTC

J: TRBJ2-1
size: NA
V: TRBV18
length: 14
D: NA
CDR3: CASSPQQDLNEQFF
DNA: TGTGCCAGCTCACCACAACAGGACCTCAATGAGCAGTTCTTC

J: TRBJ1-1
size: NA
V: TRBV27
length: 13
D: TRBD1
CDR3: CASSIDRGTEAFF
DNA: TGTGCCAGCAGTATAGACAGGGGCACTGAAGCTTTCTTT

J: TRBJ1-3
size: NA
V: TRBV2
length: 12
D: NA
CDR3: CASSASVNTIYF
DNA: TGTGCCAGCAGTGCCTCGGTAAACACCATATATTTT

J: TRBJ2-7
size: NA
V: TRBV6-1
length: 14
D: NA
CDR3: CASSEALQGDEQYF
DNA: TGTGCCAGCAGTGAAGCGCTCCAGGGCGACGAGCAGTACTTC

J: TRBJ2-3
size: NA
V: TRBV14
length: 16
D: NA
CDR3: CASSQDRGKFTDTQYF
DNA: TGTGCCAGCAGCCAAGATCGGGGCAAGTTCACAGATACGCAGTATTTT

J: TRBJ2-7
size: NA
V: TRBV5-4
length: 16
D: NA
CDR3: CASSPGGQQHQFEQYF
DNA: TGTGCCAGCAGCCCAGGGGGGCAGCAGCACCAATTTGAGCAGTACTTC

J: TRBJ2-7
size: NA
V: TRBV7-2
length: 14
D: NA
CDR3: CASSLESPIYEQYF
DNA: TGTGCCAGCAGCTTGGAGTCCCCGATCTACGAGCAGTACTTC

J: TRBJ1-1
size: NA
V: TRBV5-1
length: 13
D: NA
CDR3: CASSLEVGAEAFF
DNA: TGCGCCAGCAGCTTGGAGGTTGGGGCTGAAGCTTTCTTT

J: TRBJ2-7
size: NA
V: TRBV5-6
length: 12
D: NA
CDR3: CASSLASYEQYF
DNA: TGTGCCAGCAGCTTGGCCTCTTACGAGCAGTACTTC

J: TRBJ2-3
size: NA
V: TRBV18
length: 14
D: TRBD2
CDR3: CASRTSGSTDTQYF
DNA: TGTGCCAGCCGGACTAGCGGGAGCACAGATACGCAGTATTTT

J: TRBJ1-1
size: once
V: TRBV30
length: 14
D: TRBD1
CDR3: CAWSRNRGHTEAFF
DNA: TGTGCCTGGAGTAGGAACAGGGGGCACACTGAAGCTTTCTTT

J: TRBJ2-7
size: NA
V: TRBV6-1
length: 14
D: TRBD1
CDR3: CASREDRSSYEQYF
DNA: TGTGCCAGCAGAGAGGACAGGAGCTCCTACGAGCAGTACTTC

J: TRBJ1-4
size: NA
V: TRBV7-9
length: 16
D: NA
CDR3: CASSLQGWATNEKLFF
DNA: TGTGCCAGCAGCTTACAGGGGTGGGCGACTAATGAAAAACTGTTTTTT

J: TRBJ2-2
size: NA
V: TRBV19
length: 15
D: NA
CDR3: CASRRAGANTGELFF
DNA: TGTGCCAGTAGGAGGGCGGGTGCGAACACCGGGGAGCTGTTTTTT

J: TRBJ1-2
size: NA
V: TRBV6-1
length: 16
D: NA
CDR3: CASSETGTLANYGYTF
DNA: TGTGCCAGCAGTGAAACCGGGACCCTAGCTAACTATGGCTACACCTTC

J: TRBJ1-2
size: NA
V: TRBV6-1
length: 10
D: NA
CDR3: CASWGKGYTF
DNA: TGTGCCAGCTGGGGTAAGGGCTACACCTTC

J: TRBJ1-1
size: NA
V: TRBV10-3
length: 15
D: TRBD1
CDR3: CAISIDRGGNTEAFF
DNA: TGTGCCATCAGCATAGACAGGGGTGGGAACACTGAAGCTTTCTTT

J: TRBJ1-1
size: few
V: TRBV19
length: 15
D: TRBD1
CDR3: CASSIEGQANTEAFF
DNA: TGTGCCAGTAGTATCGAGGGACAGGCAAACACTGAAGCTTTCTTT